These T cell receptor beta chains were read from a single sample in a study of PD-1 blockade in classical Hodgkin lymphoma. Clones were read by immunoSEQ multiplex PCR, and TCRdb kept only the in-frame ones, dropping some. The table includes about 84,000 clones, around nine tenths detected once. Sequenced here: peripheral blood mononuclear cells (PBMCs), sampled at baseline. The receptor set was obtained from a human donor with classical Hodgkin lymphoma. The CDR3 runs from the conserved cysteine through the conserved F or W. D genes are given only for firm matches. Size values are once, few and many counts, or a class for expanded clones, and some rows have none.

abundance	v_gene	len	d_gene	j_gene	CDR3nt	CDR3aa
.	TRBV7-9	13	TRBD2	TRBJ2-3	TGTGCCACCCCTAGCGGGCAACCCGATACGCAGTATTTT	CATPSGQPDTQYF
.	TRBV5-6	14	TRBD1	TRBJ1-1	TGTGCCAGCAGCCGGGGACAGGTAAACGCTGAAGCTTTCTTT	CASSRGQVNAEAFF
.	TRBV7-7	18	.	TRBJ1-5	TGTGCCAGCAGCTTAGCCTTGCAGGGACTCCCGGGCAATCAGCCCCAGCATTTT	CASSLALQGLPGNQPQHF
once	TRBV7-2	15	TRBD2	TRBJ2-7	TGTGCCAGCAGCTTAGGACTAGCGCGTTTTTACGAGCAGTACTTC	CASSLGLARFYEQYF
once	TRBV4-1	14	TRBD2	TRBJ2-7	TGCGCCAGCAGCCAAGACCCCGGGACTAACGAGCAGTACTTC	CASSQDPGTNEQYF
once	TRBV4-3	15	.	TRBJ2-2	TGCGCCAGCAGCCAAGAGCCAACGAACACCGGGGAGCTGTTTTTT	CASSQEPTNTGELFF
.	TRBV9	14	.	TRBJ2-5	TGTGCCAGCAGCGTAGAGGAAGGGTCAGAGACCCAGTACTTC	CASSVEEGSETQYF
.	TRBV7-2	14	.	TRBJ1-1	TGTGCCAGCAGACCGGGACATACAGACACTGAAGCTTTCTTT	CASRPGHTDTEAFF
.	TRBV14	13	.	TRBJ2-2	TGTGCCAGCAGCCCACTAGAACCCGGGGAGCTGTTTTTT	CASSPLEPGELFF
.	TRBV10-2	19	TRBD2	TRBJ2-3	TGCGCCAGCAGTGAGTCAAGGAAGTGGACTAGCGGGAGCACAGATACGCAGTATTTT	CASSESRKWTSGSTDTQYF
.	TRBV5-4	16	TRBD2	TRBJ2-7	TGTGCCAGCAGCTTGGGAGGGACTAGCGGTTCCTACGAGCAGTACTTC	CASSLGGTSGSYEQYF